Shown below are 31 T cell receptor beta chains from a single sample sequenced in a study of blood T cell repertoires in COVID-19. The protocol was immunoSEQ multiplex PCR, while the TCRdb copy is restricted to in-frame clones and leaves out a portion. The sample holds a few hundred thousand clones; 80% to 90% are singletons and the top ten take 4% to 5.5%. The sequencing sample was made of PBMCs or T cells enriched from blood (not recorded which). These receptor sequences come from a woman aged 40 to 50 with acute COVID-19.

The chain links TRBV2 to TRBJ2-7, with TRBD1 matching over 9 bases. The CDR3 runs to 11 residues. V was clipped by 9 bases and J by 3 bases; unmatched bases: 0. Germline V gives CDR1 SNHLY, CDR2 FYNNEI. The CDR3 loop is CARGQGYEQYF. The CDR3 DNA is TGTGCCAGGGGACAGGGCTACGAGCAGTACTTC.

CDR3 residues: CASSWREGETQYF. The CDR3 region has the DNA TGTGCCAGCAGCTGGCGTGAGGGCGAGACCCAGTACTTC. The genes are TRBV12-3 or TRBV12-4 and TRBJ2-5; D may be TRBD2 (5 bases). Trimming removed 6 bases from V and 5 bases from J, with 13 bases in between. The CDR3 is 13 residues long.

This chain joins TRBV7-9 and TRBJ1-4; 7 bases fit TRBD1. The CDR3 loop spans 15 amino acids. Germline V gene data show CDR1 as SEHNR and CDR2 as FQNEAQ (reference sequence). The junction had 5 bases not matched to a gene; V was cut back by 0 bases and J by 7 bases. CDR3 nucleotide sequence: TGTGCCAGCAGCTTAGCAGGGGGCGGAGGTGAAAAACTGTTTTTT. Protein sequence: CASSLAGGGGEKLFF.

The chain joins TRBV7-2 to TRBJ2-3; 9 nucleotides agree with TRBD2. The germline V gene encodes CDR1 SGHTA and CDR2 FQGNSA. Trimming removed 8 bases from V and 5 bases from J; junction bases left unmatched: 11. The CDR3 contains 15 residues. The CDR3 sequence: CASCPSGGRGDTQYF. The CDR3 DNA reads as TGTGCCAGCTGTCCCAGCGGGGGGCGGGGAGATACGCAGTATTTT.

V is TRBV7-8 and J is TRBJ1-5; D is undetermined. The CDR3 totals 15 residues. Germline values: CDR1 SGHVS, CDR2 FQNEAQ. Trimming cost V 1 base and J 4 bases, with 11 bases left between them. CDR3: CASSLVSQSNQPQHF. The CDR3 DNA reads as TGTGCCAGCAGCTTAGTCTCGCAGTCTAATCAGCCCCAGCATTTT.

In its sample, this clone was seen once. The CDR3 region has the DNA TGTGCCAGCAGCCAAGATCAGGAGGTAAATGAGCAGTTCTTC. This translates into CASSQDQEVNEQFF. The chain links TRBV4-2 to TRBJ2-1; TRBD2 might be the D (5 bases). CDR1 is LGHNA and CDR2 is YNFKEQ in the germline V gene. The CDR3 loop spans 14 amino acids. The V and J ends lost 0 bases and 7 bases respectively, with 10 bases between them.

The count of this clone is one. This sequence joins TRBV19 and TRBJ2-7; 12 nucleotides align to TRBD2. Trimming took 5 bases from V and 1 from J; bases not matched to a gene: 3. This CDR3 has 15 residues. Germline V gives CDR1 LNHDA, CDR2 SQIVND (reference sequence). As DNA, the CDR3 is TGTGCCAGTAGTCGACTAGCGGGGGCATCCTACGAGCAGTACTTC. This codes for CASSRLAGASYEQYF.

V is TRBV15 and J is TRBJ2-3, with a possible D match to TRBD2 (5 bases). In germline, CDR1 is LNHNV, CDR2 YYDKDF (reference sequence). The V end was cut by 1 base, the J end by 2 bases, with 13 bases between. This CDR3 comprises 16 residues. The CDR3 region has the DNA TGTGCCACCAGCAGAGTAAGGTGGAGGCCCACAGATACGCAGTATTTT. This codes for CATSRVRWRPTDTQYF.

This clone was seen a single time. The chain combines TRBV11-1 with TRBJ1-2; tentative D call: TRBD1 (5 bases). This CDR3 has 15 amino acids. With 3 bases removed from V and 6 bases from J, the gap between germline ends came to 17 bases. Germline V gene data show CDR1 as SGHAT and CDR2 as FQDESV (reference sequence). This CDR3 is CASSFGARKQDGYTF. The CDR3 nucleotides read TGTGCCAGCAGCTTTGGGGCAAGAAAACAGGATGGCTACACCTTC.

In nucleotides, the CDR3 is TGTGCCAGCAGCTTAGGGGACAGGGGAGAAGCTTTCTTT. Translating gives CASSLGDRGEAFF. This chain links TRBV7-8 with TRBJ1-1, with 10 nucleotides matching TRBD1. With 1 base clipped from V and 8 bases from J, the junction kept 1 base outside the gene matches. Germline loops: CDR1 SGHVS, CDR2 FQNEAQ. The CDR3 runs to 13 residues.

The chain links TRBV4-2 to TRBJ1-2; D possibly corresponds to TRBD1 (5 bases). Germline V gene lookup returns CDR1 LGHNA and CDR2 YNFKEQ. This CDR3 is 15 amino acids long. V lost 1 base and J 4 bases, leaving 13 bases between the germline ends. CDR3 in amino acids: CASSQGGTAPYGYTF. CDR3 DNA sequence: TGTGCCAGCAGCCAAGGGGGCACGGCTCCCTATGGCTACACCTTC.

The genes are TRBV4-3 and TRBJ2-3; D perhaps matches TRBD2 (6 bases). The CDR3 runs 15 residues. V was pared by 2 bases and J by 0 bases, with 9 bases between. The V gene's germline CDR1 is LGHNA and CDR2 YSLEER. The CDR3: CASSQPGLSTDTQYF. CDR3 in DNA: TGCGCCAGCAGCCAACCGGGACTTAGCACAGATACGCAGTATTTT.

This chain joins TRBV2 and TRBJ2-3; 7 bases fit TRBD1. The V segment lost 7 bases and the J segment 4 bases; nucleotides outside the gene matches: 8. Germline V CDR1 and CDR2: SNHLY, FYNNEI. The CDR3 consists of 14 residues. CDR3: CASTVTQGADTQYF. CDR3 bases: TGTGCCAGCACCGTAACGCAGGGGGCAGATACGCAGTATTTT.

This clone was seen a single time. This chain links TRBV10-3 with TRBJ2-4; TRBD1 aligns across 8 bases. The V and J ends lost 2 bases and 0 bases, in that order; junction bases with no gene match: 6. The germline V gene encodes CDR1 ENHRY and CDR2 SYGVKD. The CDR3 spans 17 residues. The CDR3 spells CAISETQGVLAKNIQYF. The CDR3 nucleotides read TGTGCCATCAGTGAGACACAGGGGGTACTAGCCAAAAACATTCAGTACTTC.

The chain is built from TRBV5-1 and TRBJ2-3, with 8 bases aligning to TRBD2. V gave up 2 bases and J gave up 3 bases; unmatched junction bases: 8. CDR1 and CDR2 from the germline V gene are SGHRS and YFSETQ. This CDR3 has 16 amino acids. CDR3 coding DNA: TGCGCCAGCAGCTTCAAAAGCGGGAGTGGAACAGATACGCAGTATTTT. Protein sequence: CASSFKSGSGTDTQYF.

The rearrangement links TRBV7-9 to TRBJ1-5; TRBD1 might be the D (5 bases). Germline values: CDR1 SEHNR, CDR2 FQNEAQ (reference sequence). CDR3 length: 17 residues. With 3 bases removed from V and 0 bases from J, the gap between germline ends came to 15 bases. The CDR3 DNA reads TGTGCCAGCAGCTTCACGGCTGGGGGGGTTAGCAATCAGCCCCAGCATTTT. The encoded protein is CASSFTAGGVSNQPQHF.

The chain couples TRBV2 to TRBJ1-5, with a tentative D call TRBD1 (5 bases). The V gene's germline CDR1 is SNHLY and CDR2 FYNNEI. CDR3 length: 15 residues. Trimming pared 3 bases from V and 2 bases from J, leaving 11 bases between. CDR3 DNA sequence: TGTGCCAGCAGTGACCATGCGGGGGGCAATCAGCCCCAGCATTTT. Residues: CASSDHAGGNQPQHF.

This sequence joins TRBV7-9 and TRBJ1-6; D unclear. The V and J ends lost 5 bases and 5 bases respectively, with 4 bases between them. Germline values: CDR1 SEHNR, CDR2 FQNEAQ (reference sequence). CDR3 length: 12 residues. The CDR3 protein is CASSRDNSPLHF. The CDR3 DNA follows: TGTGCCAGCAGCCGAGATAATTCACCCCTCCACTTT. Full variable domain (missing parts from reference TRBV7-9 and TRBJ1-6): DTGVSQNPRHKITKRGQNVTFRCDPISEHNRLYWYRQTLGQGPEFLTYFQNEAQLEKSRLLSDRFSAERPKGSFSTLEIQRTEQGDSAMYLCASSRDNSPLHFGNGTRLTVT.

This clone has just a few counts. The chain recombines TRBV7-9 with TRBJ1-5; no clear D gene. Germline V CDR1 and CDR2: SEHNR, FQNEAQ (reference sequence). Trimming took 1 base from V and 6 from J, leaving 7 bases between them. The CDR3 extends over 13 amino acids. CDR3 DNA sequence: TGTGCCAGCAGCTTAGAAGCAGGTCAGCCCCAGCATTTT. This translates into CASSLEAGQPQHF.

CDR3 protein: CASRWTSNVNEQFF. In DNA form, the CDR3 reads TGTGCCAGCAGATGGACTAGCAATGTCAATGAGCAGTTCTTC. The rearrangement uses TRBV7-8 and TRBJ2-1; 8 bases are a match to TRBD2. The CDR3 is 14 amino acids. Losses at the gene ends were 6 bases for V and 6 bases for J; bases not matched to a gene: 7. The germline V gene encodes CDR1 SGHVS and CDR2 FQNEAQ.

The chain joins TRBV27 to TRBJ1-2; tentatively, D is TRBD1 (6 bases). Germline CDR1 is MNHEY and CDR2 is SMNVEV (reference sequence). The CDR3 sequence is 12 residues long. Trimming took 7 bases from V and 8 from J, leaving 14 bases between them. The CDR3 here is CASKKEGGGYTF. The CDR3 region has the DNA TGTGCCAGCAAGAAGGAGGGGGGGGGCTACACCTTC.

This clone came up a few times. The chain is built from TRBV9 and TRBJ2-5, with unresolved D. The V gene lost 0 bases and the J gene lost 2 bases, with 11 bases spanning the gap. The CDR3 is 15 residues long. Germline loops: CDR1 SGDLS, CDR2 YYNGEE. DNA of the CDR3: TGTGCCAGCAGCGTAGCTACGGGTAGACAAGAGACCCAGTACTTC. Translation gives CASSVATGRQETQYF.

The chain is built from TRBV6-5 and TRBJ2-5; maybe TRBD2 (5 bases). Looked up from germline, CDR1 is MNHEY and CDR2 is SVGAGI. The CDR3 has 13 amino acids. V dropped 4 bases and J dropped 7 bases, with 13 bases sitting between them. CDR3 nucleotides: TGTGCCAGCAGTTCGGCCCCAGCGGTGACCCAGTACTTC. Translation: CASSSAPAVTQYF.

The sample holds one count of this clone. The V and J genes are TRBV27 and TRBJ2-1; possibly TRBD2 for D (7 bases). Germline CDR1 and CDR2: MNHEY and SMNVEV (reference sequence). Trimming left V 2 bases short and J 5 bases short, with 10 bases between. CDR3 length: 14 residues. The CDR3 DNA is TGTGCCAGCAGTTTAGCGGGGGCACACAATGAGCAGTTCTTC. This translates into CASSLAGAHNEQFF.

The CDR3 protein is CASSGQGRGNQPQHF. In nucleotides, the CDR3 is TGTGCCAGCTCAGGACAGGGTCGAGGCAATCAGCCCCAGCATTTT. V usage is TRBV18 and J usage is TRBJ1-5, with TRBD1 identical over 8 bases. This CDR3 comprises 15 residues. The germline V gene encodes CDR1 KGHSH and CDR2 LQKENI. The V and J ends lost 5 bases and 2 bases, in that order; junction bases with no gene match: 5.

The chain couples TRBV27 to TRBJ1-1, with a tentative D call TRBD1 (5 bases). Germline lookup yields CDR1 MNHEY and CDR2 SMNVEV (reference sequence). The CDR3 covers 15 residues. Trimming pared 3 bases from V and 4 bases from J, leaving 15 bases between. The CDR3 loop is CASSLGQTLGTEAFF. The CDR3 DNA reads as TGTGCCAGCAGTTTGGGGCAGACATTGGGCACTGAAGCTTTCTTT.

This clone was seen only once. The chain carries TRBV19 and TRBJ2-1; 9 bases are a match to TRBD2. The CDR3 extends over 14 amino acids. CDR1 is LNHDA and CDR2 is SQIVND in the germline V gene (reference sequence). V was clipped by 5 bases and J by 6 bases; unmatched bases: 5. The DNA for the CDR3 is TGTGCCAGTAGTGTCGAAGCGGGGGGCAATGAGCAGTTCTTC. This codes for CASSVEAGGNEQFF.

This clone showed up just once. This rearrangement joins TRBV7-2 to TRBJ2-1; a possible D gene is TRBD1 (6 bases). Germline V gene data show CDR1 as SGHTA and CDR2 as FQGNSA. The V end was cut by 8 bases, the J end by 3 bases, with 14 bases between. This CDR3 spans 14 amino acids. CDR3 residues: CASLSTGYYNEQFF. The CDR3 nucleotides are TGTGCCAGCCTATCTACAGGGTACTACAATGAGCAGTTCTTC.

V usage is TRBV19 and J usage is TRBJ1-5; TRBD1 matches 8 bases. Trimming at V came to 7 bases and at J to 6 bases, leaving 17 bases not matched to a gene. The V gene's germline CDR1 is LNHDA and CDR2 SQIVND (reference sequence). The length of the CDR3 is 17 residues. The CDR3 DNA follows: TGTGCCAGTAACCCCGGGGCAGGGGGCCACTGGGTTCAGCCCCAGCATTTT. Its translation is CASNPGAGGHWVQPQHF.

V gene TRBV7-2 combines with J gene TRBJ2-3; 13 bases are shared with TRBD2. Germline V gene lookup returns CDR1 SGHTA and CDR2 FQGNSA. CDR3 length equals 18 residues. V was clipped by 4 bases and J by 4 bases; unmatched bases: 11. CDR3 region: CASSSGGVLAGGADTQYF. The CDR3 DNA is TGTGCCAGCAGCTCCGGGGGGGTACTAGCGGGAGGGGCAGATACGCAGTATTTT.

This clone was seen just once. The chain recombines TRBV2 with TRBJ2-1; TRBD2 aligns across 7 bases. CDR1 and CDR2 (germline): SNHLY, FYNNEI. Unmatched junction bases numbered 14, after V lost 7 bases and J lost 11 bases. The CDR3 length is 14 residues. The DNA of the CDR3 is TGTGCCAGCAAGGGGTACTATAGCGGGTTCAAGCAGTTCTTC. As protein: CASKGYYSGFKQFF.